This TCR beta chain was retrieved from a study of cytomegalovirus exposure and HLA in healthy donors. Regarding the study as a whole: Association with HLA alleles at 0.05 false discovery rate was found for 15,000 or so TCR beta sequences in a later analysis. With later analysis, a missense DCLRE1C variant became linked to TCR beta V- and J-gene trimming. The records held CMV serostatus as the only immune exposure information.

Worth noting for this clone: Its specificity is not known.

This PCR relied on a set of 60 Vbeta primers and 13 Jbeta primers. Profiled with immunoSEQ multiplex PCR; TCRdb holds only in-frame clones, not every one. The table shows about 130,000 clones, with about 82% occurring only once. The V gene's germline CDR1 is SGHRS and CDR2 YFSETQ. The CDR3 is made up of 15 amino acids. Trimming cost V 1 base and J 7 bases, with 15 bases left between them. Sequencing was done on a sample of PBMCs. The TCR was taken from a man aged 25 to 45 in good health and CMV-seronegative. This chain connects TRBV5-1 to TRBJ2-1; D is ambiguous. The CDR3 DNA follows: TGCGCCAGCAGCTTGTTGGGCGTAGGTGTAAATGAGCAGTTCTTC. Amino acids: CASSLLGVGVNEQFF.